The subject of this entry is one T cell receptor beta chain. Seattle-derived patients entered the study during active infection and were followed longitudinally. Sequencing was performed with immunoSEQ multiplex PCR; in TCRdb, only in-frame clones are kept and a portion is missing. The sample includes fewer than 450,000 clones, approximately 90% of them seen just once. The sample comes from a study of blood T cell repertoires in COVID-19. On the study more broadly: The analysed material was cDNA or gDNA that came from T cells, B-cell-depleted T cells, or PBMCs.

The clonotype comes from a woman in her fifties or sixties with COVID-19, enrolled during active disease. Sequenced material: peripheral blood.

The CDR3: CASQSGPSTDTQYF. The CDR3 DNA follows: TGTGCCAGCCAAAGCGGGCCTAGCACAGATACGCAGTATTTT. V is TRBV6-5 and J is TRBJ2-3; D is perhaps TRBD2 (6 bases). The CDR3 totals 14 residues. CDR1 is MNHEY, CDR2 SVGAGI, per germline. Trimming removed 8 bases from V and 0 bases from J, with 12 bases in between.